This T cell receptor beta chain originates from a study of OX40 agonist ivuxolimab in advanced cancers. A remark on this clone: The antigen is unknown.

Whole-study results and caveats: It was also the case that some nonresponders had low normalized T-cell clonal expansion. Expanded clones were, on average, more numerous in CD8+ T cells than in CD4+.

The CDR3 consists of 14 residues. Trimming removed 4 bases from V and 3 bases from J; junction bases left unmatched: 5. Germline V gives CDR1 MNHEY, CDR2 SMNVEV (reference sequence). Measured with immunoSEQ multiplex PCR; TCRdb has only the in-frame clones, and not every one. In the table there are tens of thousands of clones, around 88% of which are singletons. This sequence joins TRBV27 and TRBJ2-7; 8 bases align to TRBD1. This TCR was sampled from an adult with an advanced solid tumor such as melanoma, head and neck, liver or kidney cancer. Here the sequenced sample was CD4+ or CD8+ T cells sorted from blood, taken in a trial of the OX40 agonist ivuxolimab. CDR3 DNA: TGTGCCAGCAGTTCCTGGGACAGGAACTACGAGCAGTACTTC. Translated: CASSSWDRNYEQYF.